This TCR beta chain comes out of a study of T cells after yellow fever vaccination. General study findings and limits: The booster response re-showed most primary clones: 95% to 96% CD4, roughly 91% CD8.

For TCR, cDNA came from 5'RACE template switching, which added a universal primer site and UMIs. TCRdb used MiXCR to reprocess the 5' RACE reads, holding one entry per CDR3 protein. The repertoire consists of hundreds of thousands of distinct CDR3 sequences, with roughly a sixth occurring once and the leading ten covering around 15%. This clonotype was counted only a few times. Antigen unknown. Specimen: PBMCs, collected 4 to 6 days after the first yellow fever vaccination. The clonotype originates from a man between 18 and 29 years old who received the YFV17D yellow fever vaccine.

The CDR3: CASTYGGSRKRNTIYF. CDR3 nucleotide sequence: TGTGCCAGCACCTATGGGGGAAGTCGTAAGAGAAACACCATATATTTT. The chain recombines TRBV12-3 or TRBV12-4 with TRBJ1-3; TRBD1 is a possible D gene (5 bases). CDR3 size: 16 residues. V lost 7 bases to trimming and J lost 5 bases, with 21 bases between them.